A single sample is the source of the 24 T cell receptor beta chains below, sequenced in a study of CD4 T cells in relation to SARS-CoV-2 and coronaviruses. Libraries were prepared by immunoSEQ multiplex PCR; TCRdb keeps only in-frame clonotypes and omits some of them. The table shows some 22,000 clones, with under 85% occurring only once. These receptors are not linked to any known antigen. Unexposed donor CD4+ T cells date from about 2011-2019, before the COVID-19 pandemic. After approximately ten days of culture, CD4+ T cells were isolated. The source material was CD4+ T cells from PBMCs, cultured in vitro. The receptors originated from a human donor in good health.

The chain couples TRBV30 to TRBJ1-2, with D uncertain. The V end was cut by 0 bases, the J end by 5 bases, with 13 bases between. CDR3 length: 14 amino acids. Germline assignment: CDR1 GTSNPN and CDR2 SVGIG (reference sequence). CDR3: CAWSVLSSLYGYTF. In nucleotides, the CDR3 is TGTGCCTGGAGTGTACTCAGCAGCCTGTATGGCTACACCTTC.

A single count supports this clone. The genes are TRBV6-2 or TRBV6-3 and TRBJ2-7, with TRBD2 identical over 13 bases. Per germline, CDR1 MNHEY and CDR2 SVGEGT. Trimming removed 6 bases from V and 4 bases from J; junction bases left unmatched: 9. There are 16 residues in the CDR3. The CDR3 bases are TGTGCCAGCAGCCCCGGTTTGACTAGCGGGAGGTACGAGCAGTACTTC. Translation: CASSPGLTSGRYEQYF.

This clone was counted a single time. V is TRBV20-1 and J is TRBJ2-1, with 10 bases matching TRBD2. The trim removed 4 bases at V and 7 bases at J, leaving 4 bases unmatched. The CDR3 consists of 13 residues. Per the germline V gene, CDR1 is DFQATT and CDR2 is SNEGSKA (reference sequence). In DNA, the CDR3 is TGCAGTGCTAATGAGCGGGAGGGAAATGAGCAGTTCTTC. It is translated as CSANEREGNEQFF.

This clone was seen a few times. V is TRBV4-1 and J is TRBJ2-1; TRBD1 or TRBD2 may be the D gene (5 bases each). The CDR3 consists of 15 residues. From germline, CDR1 is MGHRA and CDR2 YSYEKL. Trimming removed 4 bases from V and 3 bases from J, with 13 bases in between. This chain's CDR3 is CASSPGGTNYNEQFF. In nucleotides, the CDR3 is TGCGCCAGCAGCCCCGGTGGGACGAACTACAATGAGCAGTTCTTC.

Only a few counts were recorded for this clone. V gene TRBV3-1 (or the pseudogene TRBV3-2) combines with J gene TRBJ1-1; 12 bases are a match to TRBD1. There are 16 residues in the CDR3. The trim removed 0 bases at V and 5 bases at J, leaving 4 bases unmatched. CDR1 is LGHDT, CDR2 YNNKEL, per germline (reference sequence). CDR3 sequence: CASSQEGQGAWTEAFF. In DNA, the CDR3 is TGTGCCAGCAGCCAAGAGGGACAGGGGGCATGGACTGAAGCTTTCTTT.

The sample holds one count of this clone. V and J are TRBV19 and TRBJ1-6, with D unresolved. The CDR3 length is 15 residues. CDR1 LNHDA and CDR2 SQIVND come from the germline V gene (reference sequence). V gave up 9 bases and J gave up 10 bases, with 22 bases separating them. In DNA form, the CDR3 reads TGTGCCAGCTGCTTTCGGCAGGATGGCGGATCACCCCTCCACTTT. Its protein is CASCFRQDGGSPLHF.

The V call is TRBV4-2, the J call TRBJ2-7; 8 bases match TRBD2. There are 17 residues in the CDR3. The junction had 13 bases not matched to a gene; V was cut back by 0 bases and J by 6 bases. Germline V gene sequence: CDR1 LGHNA, CDR2 YNFKEQ. Here the CDR3 reads CASSQEIMGLVVSEQYF. DNA for the CDR3: TGTGCCAGCAGCCAAGAGATAATGGGACTAGTGGTTTCCGAGCAGTACTTC.

The gene calls are TRBV19 and TRBJ1-1; possible D gene TRBD1, 5 bases. V shed 3 bases and J shed 4 bases, with 9 bases lying between them. CDR3 size: 13 residues. Per germline, CDR1 LNHDA and CDR2 SQIVND (reference sequence). The CDR3 DNA follows: TGTGCCAGTAGTATGGGGGTTGCCACTGAAGCTTTCTTT. This codes for CASSMGVATEAFF.

In its sample, this clone was seen a few times. The gene calls are TRBV10-1 and TRBJ2-7; D gene unclear. In germline, CDR1 is WNHNN, CDR2 SYGVQD (reference sequence). The germline V and J ends were trimmed by 3 bases and 1 base, with 1 base remaining between them. The CDR3 runs to 11 residues. This CDR3 is CASSDSYEQYF. The CDR3 DNA reads TGCGCCAGCAGTGATTCCTACGAGCAGTACTTC.

J is TRBJ1-2 and V is TRBV2; perhaps TRBD1 as D (5 bases). The length of the CDR3 is 13 residues. CDR1 and CDR2 from the germline V gene are SNHLY and FYNNEI. V lost 6 bases, J lost 11 bases, and 19 bases lay in between. Here the CDR3 reads CASSPGARAKYTF. In DNA, the CDR3 is TGTGCCAGCAGCCCCGGGGCCAGAGCCAAGTACACCTTC.

This clone was observed once. V is TRBV12-3 or TRBV12-4 and J is TRBJ1-1; D gene unclear. The CDR3 consists of 12 residues. Between the trimmed V and J ends, which lost 10 bases and 10 bases, there was a span of 19 bases. The CDR3 DNA reads as TGTGCCACCCGGACCGTAAGTAGCTCAGCTTTCTTT. The encoded protein is CATRTVSSSAFF.

The chain carries TRBV18 and TRBJ1-4; D may be TRBD1 (5 bases). The ends were cut back, 1 base at V and 6 bases at J, with 12 bases in the middle. This CDR3 region has 15 residues. CDR1 and CDR2 from the germline V gene are KGHSH and LQKENI. The CDR3 reads CASSPRPQVDEKLFF. The DNA of the CDR3 is TGTGCCAGCTCACCACGTCCACAGGTGGATGAAAAACTGTTTTTT.

By sample share, this clone is medium-sized. The chain has TRBV18 and TRBJ1-1, with 8 bases identical to TRBD1. V dropped 5 bases and J dropped 4; count of bases not matched to a gene: 9. The germline V gene encodes CDR1 KGHSH and CDR2 LQKENI. This CDR3 contains 15 residues. This CDR3 reads CASSRTDRGITEAFF. CDR3 DNA: TGTGCCAGCTCAAGAACTGACAGGGGTATCACTGAAGCTTTCTTT. Looking up the rest from reference TRBV18 and TRBJ1-1 gives the full variable domain: NAGVMQNPRHLVRRRGQEARLRCSPMKGHSHVYWYRQLPEEGLKFMVYLQKENIIDESGMPKERFSAEFPKEGPSILRIQQVVRGDSAAYFCASSRTDRGITEAFFGQGTRLTVV.

The chain has TRBV11-2 and TRBJ2-7, with 7 bases fitting TRBD1. The CDR3 loop spans 14 amino acids. The ends lost 2 bases at V and 3 bases at J; junction bases unmatched: 4. Germline V gene lookup returns CDR1 SGHAT and CDR2 FQNNGV. Here the CDR3 DNA reads TGTGCCAGCAGCTTAAATTGGGACAGCTACGAGCAGTACTTC. Translation gives CASSLNWDSYEQYF.

The chain carries TRBV30 and TRBJ1-4, with TRBD1 identical over 7 bases. With 2 bases clipped from V and 8 bases from J, the junction kept 8 bases outside the gene matches. Germline loops: CDR1 GTSNPN, CDR2 SVGIG (reference sequence). This CDR3 is 14 amino acids long. CDR3 protein: CAWSTLGGEEKLFF. The CDR3 nucleotides read TGTGCCTGGAGTACCTTAGGGGGCGAGGAAAAACTGTTTTTT.

This clone has just a few counts. V usage is TRBV9 and J usage is TRBJ2-2; 9 bases fit TRBD1. There are 15 residues in the CDR3. V was clipped by 3 bases and J by 1 base; unmatched bases: 1. Germline CDR1 SGDLS, CDR2 YYNGEE. This chain's CDR3 is CASSAGQGNTGELFF. The CDR3 DNA reads as TGTGCCAGCAGCGCGGGACAGGGGAACACCGGGGAGCTGTTTTTT.

The chain couples TRBV19 to TRBJ2-4, with D perhaps matching TRBD1 (6 bases). CDR1 and CDR2 from the germline V gene are LNHDA and SQIVND (reference sequence). Trimming pared 11 bases from V and 1 base from J, leaving 15 bases between. The length of the CDR3 is 14 residues. CDR3: CASQQGMAKNIQYF. CDR3 DNA: TGTGCCTCCCAACAGGGTATGGCCAAAAACATTCAGTACTTC.

The CDR3 protein is CASSQTRTGYSYEQYF. The CDR3 coding sequence is TGTGCCAGCAGCCAAACTCGGACAGGGTACTCCTACGAGCAGTACTTC. The chain has TRBV14 and TRBJ2-7; 8 positions agree with TRBD1. The CDR3 sequence is 16 residues long. CDR1 is SGHDN, CDR2 FVKESK, per germline. V gave up 2 bases and J gave up 0 bases; unmatched junction bases: 6.

The V call is TRBV4-2, the J call TRBJ2-7, with D hard to call. This CDR3 spans 13 amino acids. CDR1 and CDR2 (germline): LGHNA, YNFKEQ. Trimming left V 0 bases short and J 3 bases short, with 6 bases between. This CDR3 reads CASSQDGVYEQYF. In DNA form, the CDR3 reads TGTGCCAGCAGCCAAGATGGGGTCTACGAGCAGTACTTC.

This clone was observed a few times. The chain uses TRBV5-1 and TRBJ1-5; TRBD1 matches 7 bases. CDR1 is SGHRS, CDR2 YFSETQ, per germline. Trimming at V came to 4 bases and at J to 2 bases, leaving 3 bases not matched to a gene. This CDR3 is built from 14 residues. CDR3 region: CASSLGTGNQPQHF. In DNA form, the CDR3 reads TGCGCCAGCAGCCTTGGGACAGGCAATCAGCCCCAGCATTTT.

V is TRBV27 and J is TRBJ1-6; TRBD1 is a possible D gene (6 bases). CDR3 size: 17 residues. V was pared by 0 bases and J by 10 bases, with 19 bases between. Germline V gene data show CDR1 as MNHEY and CDR2 as SMNVEV (reference sequence). DNA for the CDR3: TGTGCCAGCAGTTTATCGGCGTTCAGGGGATGGGGCTCACCCCTCCACTTT. The encoded protein is CASSLSAFRGWGSPLHF.

This clone was observed a few times. V gene TRBV3-1 (or the pseudogene TRBV3-2) combines with J gene TRBJ1-3; D unresolved. Trimming removed 0 bases at V and 1 base at J, with 7 bases between. The CDR3 extends over 15 amino acids. Germline V CDR1 and CDR2: LGHDT, YNNKEL (reference sequence). The CDR3 here is CASSQDWASGNTIYF. CDR3 DNA sequence: TGTGCCAGCAGCCAAGATTGGGCATCTGGAAACACCATATATTTT.

The V call is TRBV5-4, the J call TRBJ1-1; no reliable D call. The CDR3 is made up of 14 amino acids. V dropped 0 bases and J dropped 8 bases, with 14 bases sitting between them. Germline V lookup: CDR1 SGHNT, CDR2 YYREEE (reference sequence). CDR3 sequence: CASSLESGIGEAFF. DNA of the CDR3: TGTGCCAGCAGCTTGGAGTCCGGGATTGGGGAAGCTTTCTTT.

The chain links TRBV10-3 to TRBJ2-7; a possible D gene is TRBD2 (7 bases). CDR1 is ENHRY and CDR2 is SYGVKD in the germline V gene. The CDR3 is made up of 15 amino acids. Trimming took 3 bases from V and 2 from J, leaving 14 bases between them. The CDR3 reads CAISESGEGTYEQYF. Here the CDR3 DNA reads TGTGCCATCAGTGAATCAGGGGAGGGGACCTACGAGCAGTACTTC.